The source of this TCR beta chain is a study of lymphopenia after photon versus proton radiotherapy. Whole-study findings and limits: Proton therapy kept repertoires fairly stable, unlike photons, which gained effector/memory cells. Larger post-nadir TCR diversity loss correlated inversely with survival in deceased patients.

V lost 6 bases and J lost 7; bases outside the gene matches: 14. This CDR3 contains 16 residues. The germline CDR1 and CDR2 sequences are MDHEN and SYDVKM. With regard to this clone: Its antigen is not identified.

Assay: immunoSEQ multiplex PCR; the TCRdb copy retains only in-frame clones and omits some. The sample lists 70,000 to 95,000 clones, around 88% occurring once. The sequencing used peripheral blood, collected from a patient treated with proton-based radiotherapy. The clonotype was recovered from a man aged 60-69 years with pancreatic cancer. The chain combines TRBV28 with TRBJ2-5; TRBD2 aligns across 10 bases. The CDR3 DNA reads TGTGCCAGCAGGGACCCGACTAGCGGGCAGGGTGGGACCCAGTACTTC. Translation: CASRDPTSGQGGTQYF.